Below are 4 T cell receptor beta chains sequenced from a single sample in a study of shared clonotypes between healthy human individuals. Assay used: immunoSEQ multiplex PCR; TCRdb lists only in-frame clones, some missing. This table holds hundreds of thousands of clones, 75% to 80% found once. Specimen: PBMCs. The source of these receptors is a woman aged 40 to 50 in good health. Some clones in this sample may be carry-over from other donors' samples.

At least ten counts were recorded for this clone. The CDR3: CASGPYEKLFF. The CDR3 bases are TGTGCCAGCGGACCCTATGAAAAACTGTTTTTT. The chain uses TRBV6-6 and TRBJ1-4, with unresolved D. Trimming removed 8 bases from V and 6 bases from J, with 7 bases in between. The V gene's germline CDR1 is MNHNY and CDR2 SVGAGI (reference sequence). The CDR3 extends over 11 amino acids.

As to this clone: The junction differs from germline at one of its ends, possibly a read error. Other DNA sequences in the sample encode the same CDR3. The chain recombines TRBV30 with TRBJ2-5, with 9 positions matching TRBD1. The CDR3 extends over 15 amino acids. CDR1 GTSNPN and CDR2 SVGIG come from the germline V gene (reference sequence). CDR3 loop: CAWSGGQGAQETQYF. CDR3 DNA sequence: TGTGCCTGGAGTGGGGGACAGGGCGCCCAAGAGACACAGTACTTC.

A few counts support this clone. The chain links TRBV30 to TRBJ2-7; 8 bases line up with TRBD2. Looked up from germline, CDR1 is GTSNPN and CDR2 is SVGIG (reference sequence). This CDR3 has 14 amino acids. Trimming took 0 bases from V and 4 from J; bases not matched to a gene: 5. The CDR3 coding sequence is TGTGCCTGGAGTGTTGGGACTAGACCTTACGAGCAGTACTTC. It is translated as CAWSVGTRPYEQYF.

V gene TRBV5-1 combines with J gene TRBJ2-6; D ambiguous. Trimming removed 0 bases at V and 3 bases at J, with 7 bases between. Germline V gene lookup returns CDR1 SGHRS and CDR2 YFSETQ. CDR3 length: 15 amino acids. CDR3 coding DNA: TGCGCCAGCAGCTTGGCCCCCGGTGGGGCCAACGTCCTGACTTTC. This translates into CASSLAPGGANVLTF. Based on the CDR3 plus reference TRBV5-1 and TRBJ2-6, the full variable domain is KAGVTQTPRYLIKTRGQQVTLSCSPISGHRSVSWYQQTPGQGLQFLFEYFSETQRNKGNFPGRFSGRQFSNSRSEMNVSTLELGDSALYLCASSLAPGGANVLTFGAGSRLTVL.